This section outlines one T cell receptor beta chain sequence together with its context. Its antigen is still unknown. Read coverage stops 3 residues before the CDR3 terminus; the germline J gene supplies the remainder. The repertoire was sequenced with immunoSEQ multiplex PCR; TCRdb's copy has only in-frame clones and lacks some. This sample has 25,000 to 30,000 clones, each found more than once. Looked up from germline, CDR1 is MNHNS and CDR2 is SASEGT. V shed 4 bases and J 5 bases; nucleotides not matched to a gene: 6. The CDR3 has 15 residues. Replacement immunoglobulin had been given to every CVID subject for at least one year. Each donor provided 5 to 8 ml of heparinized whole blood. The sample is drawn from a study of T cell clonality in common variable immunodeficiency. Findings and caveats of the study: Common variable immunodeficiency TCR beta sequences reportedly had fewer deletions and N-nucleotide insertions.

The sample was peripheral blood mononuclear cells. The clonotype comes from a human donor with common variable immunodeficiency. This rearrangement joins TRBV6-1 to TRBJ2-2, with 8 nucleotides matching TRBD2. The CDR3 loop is CASSAASGRTGELFF. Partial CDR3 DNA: TGTGCCAGCAGTGCGGCTAGCGGGCGGACCGGGGAG.